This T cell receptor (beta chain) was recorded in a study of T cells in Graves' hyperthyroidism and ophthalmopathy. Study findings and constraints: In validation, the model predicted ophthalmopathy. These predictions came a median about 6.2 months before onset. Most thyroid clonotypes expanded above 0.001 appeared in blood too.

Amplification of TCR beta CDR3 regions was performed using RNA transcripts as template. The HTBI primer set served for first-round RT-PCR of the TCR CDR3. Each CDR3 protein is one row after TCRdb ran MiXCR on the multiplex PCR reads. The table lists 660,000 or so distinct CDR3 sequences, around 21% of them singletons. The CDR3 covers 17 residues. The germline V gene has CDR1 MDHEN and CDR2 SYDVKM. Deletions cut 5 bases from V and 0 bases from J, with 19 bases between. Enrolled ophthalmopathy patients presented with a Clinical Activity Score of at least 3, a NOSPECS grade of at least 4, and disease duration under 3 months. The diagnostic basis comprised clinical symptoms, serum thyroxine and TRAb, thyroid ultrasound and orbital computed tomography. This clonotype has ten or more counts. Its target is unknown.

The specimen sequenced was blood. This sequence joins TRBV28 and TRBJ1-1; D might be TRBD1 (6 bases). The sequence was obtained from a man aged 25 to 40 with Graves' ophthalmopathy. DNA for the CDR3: TGTGCCAGCAGTACTTTCTACCCGACAGGCCTGAACACTGAAGCTTTCTTT. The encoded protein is CASSTFYPTGLNTEAFF.